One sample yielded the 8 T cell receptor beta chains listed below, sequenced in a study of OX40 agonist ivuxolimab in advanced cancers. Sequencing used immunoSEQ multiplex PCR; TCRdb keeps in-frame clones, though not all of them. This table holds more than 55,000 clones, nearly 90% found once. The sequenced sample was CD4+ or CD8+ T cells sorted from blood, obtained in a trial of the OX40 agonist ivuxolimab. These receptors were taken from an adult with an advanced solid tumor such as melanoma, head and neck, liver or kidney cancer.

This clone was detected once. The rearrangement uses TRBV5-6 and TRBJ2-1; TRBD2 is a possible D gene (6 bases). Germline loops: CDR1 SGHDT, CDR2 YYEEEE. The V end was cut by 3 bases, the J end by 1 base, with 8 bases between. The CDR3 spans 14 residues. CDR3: CASSWGVSYNEQFF. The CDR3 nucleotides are TGTGCCAGCAGCTGGGGGGTTTCCTACAATGAGCAGTTCTTC. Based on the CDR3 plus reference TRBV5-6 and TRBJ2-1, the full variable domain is DAGVTQSPTHLIKTRGQQVTLRCSPKSGHDTVSWYQQALGQGPQFIFQYYEEEERQRGNFPDRFSGHQFPNYSSELNVNALLLGDSALYLCASSWGVSYNEQFFGPGTRLTVL.

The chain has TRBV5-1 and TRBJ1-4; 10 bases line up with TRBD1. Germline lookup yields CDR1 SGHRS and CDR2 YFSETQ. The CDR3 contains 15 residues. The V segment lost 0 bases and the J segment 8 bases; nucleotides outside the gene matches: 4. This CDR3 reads CASSLAGTGDEKLFF. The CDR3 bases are TGCGCCAGCAGCTTGGCCGGGACAGGGGACGAAAAACTGTTTTTT.

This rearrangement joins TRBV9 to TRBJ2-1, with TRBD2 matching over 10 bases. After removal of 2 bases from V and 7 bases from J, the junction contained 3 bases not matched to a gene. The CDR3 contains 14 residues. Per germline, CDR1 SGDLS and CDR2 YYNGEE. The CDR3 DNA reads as TGTGCCAGCAGCGTCCCTAGCGGGAGTAATGAGCAGTTCTTC. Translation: CASSVPSGSNEQFF.

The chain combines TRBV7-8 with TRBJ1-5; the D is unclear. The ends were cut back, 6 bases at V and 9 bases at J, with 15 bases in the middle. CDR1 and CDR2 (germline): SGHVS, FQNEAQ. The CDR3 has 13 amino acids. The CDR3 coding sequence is TGTGCCAGCAGTGCGTGGCAGGTGGGGCCCCAGCATTTT. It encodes CASSAWQVGPQHF.

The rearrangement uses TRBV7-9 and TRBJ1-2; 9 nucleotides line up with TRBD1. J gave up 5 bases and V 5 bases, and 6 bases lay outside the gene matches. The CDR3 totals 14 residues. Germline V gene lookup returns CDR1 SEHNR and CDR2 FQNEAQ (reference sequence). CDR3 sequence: CASSLTGGKYGYTF. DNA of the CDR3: TGTGCCAGCAGCCTAACAGGGGGCAAGTATGGCTACACCTTC.

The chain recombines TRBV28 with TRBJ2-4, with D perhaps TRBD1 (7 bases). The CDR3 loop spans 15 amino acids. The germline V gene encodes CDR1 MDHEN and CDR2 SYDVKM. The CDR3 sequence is CVTHRGRGAKNIQYF. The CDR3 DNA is TGTGTCACACACAGGGGCCGGGGGGCCAAAAACATTCAGTACTTC.

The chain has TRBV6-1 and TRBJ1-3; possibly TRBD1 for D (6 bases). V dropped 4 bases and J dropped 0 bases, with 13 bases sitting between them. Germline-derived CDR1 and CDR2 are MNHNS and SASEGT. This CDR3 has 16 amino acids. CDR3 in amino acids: CASSGRQVYSGNTIYF. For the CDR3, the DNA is TGTGCCAGCAGTGGCCGACAGGTCTACTCTGGAAACACCATATATTTT.

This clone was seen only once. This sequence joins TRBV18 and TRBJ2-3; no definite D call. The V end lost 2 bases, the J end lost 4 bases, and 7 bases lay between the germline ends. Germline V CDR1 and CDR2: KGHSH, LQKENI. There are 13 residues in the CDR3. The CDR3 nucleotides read TGTGCCAGCTCACCAGGGTCGGCAGATACGCAGTATTTT. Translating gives CASSPGSADTQYF.